This TCR beta chain was sequenced during a study of chemoradiotherapy in HPV16-positive cancers (dated by TCRdb to between 2020 and 2023). Background for the entire study: Using functional T-cell assays on cells from a couple of HPV16-positive patients, the researchers defined candidate HPV-specific T-cell clones and common TCR motifs. Whether T-cell immunity against the HPV oncoproteins E6 and E7 changes during chemoradiotherapy and whether survival is affected by this immunity were examined in the study. TCR repertoires from over 75 patients with HPV-related cancers were then used to track the candidate HPV-specific TCRs and motifs.

Because repertoires were sampled repeatedly during chemoradiotherapy, clonal expansion in the tumor microenvironment could be followed. Library method: the immunoSEQ multiplex PCR assay. Imported from immuneACCESS, the table was reduced by TCRdb to in-frame sequences with V and J called. These copies leave out some clones; in studies compared against another copy, an unresolved V gene accounts for under half, and the cause of the remainder is not known. Within this sample are tens of thousands of clones, with 80% to 90% of them counted one time only. In total, the top ten clones hold 3% to 3.5% of the sample. From the germline V gene (reference sequence), CDR1 is DFQATT and CDR2 is SNEGSKA. From cysteine to phenylalanine, the CDR3 is 11 amino acids long. Of the read, only the CDR3 DNA is kept; its 33 bases are in frame from base 1. Relative to germline, V is 1 base shorter and J is 7 bases shorter, with 7 bases between their ends.

Beyond this particular receptor, the publication reports: In HPV16-positive patients, expansion of HPV-responsive T cells during chemoradiotherapy was found to be associated with improved recurrence-free survival. Only two HPV16-positive patients were used to derive the functional definition of HPV-specific T cells, and the survival association was reported for HPV16-positive patients. Expansion of candidate HPV-specific clones and E7-related TCR motifs was observed in the tumor microenvironment during treatment, whereas no such expansion was observed for non-HPV-specific T cells.

This clone was seen a few times. The target of this receptor is not known. It has no much larger one-base neighbor in the sample; base qualities were not kept. The source of this sequence is a human donor with HPV-associated anogenital cancer. The receptor chain draws on TRBV20-1 and TRBJ1-2; the D gene cannot be resolved reliably. The sample consisted of blood, taken from a patient who underwent chemoradiotherapy. The CDR3 protein: CSARVGFGYTF. The DNA reads as follows: TGCAGTGCTAGAGTCGGGTTTGGCTACACCTTC.